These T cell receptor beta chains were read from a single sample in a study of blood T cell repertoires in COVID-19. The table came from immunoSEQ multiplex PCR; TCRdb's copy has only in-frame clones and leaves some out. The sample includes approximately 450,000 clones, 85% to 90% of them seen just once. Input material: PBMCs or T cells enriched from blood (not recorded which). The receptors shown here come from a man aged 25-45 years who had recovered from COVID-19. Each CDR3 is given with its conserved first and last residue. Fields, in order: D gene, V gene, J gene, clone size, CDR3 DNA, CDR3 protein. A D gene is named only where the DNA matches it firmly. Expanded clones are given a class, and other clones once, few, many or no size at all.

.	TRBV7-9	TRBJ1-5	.	TGTGCCAGCAGCTTAGAGGAGGATCAGCCCCAGCATTTT	CASSLEEDQPQHF
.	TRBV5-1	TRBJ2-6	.	TGCGCCAGCAGCGGAGAATCTGGGGCCAACGTCCTGACTTTC	CASSGESGANVLTF
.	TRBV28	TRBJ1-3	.	TGTGCCAGCAGTTTGGAGGCTTTGGTCTCTGGAAACACCATATATTTT	CASSLEALVSGNTIYF
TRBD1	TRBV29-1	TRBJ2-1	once	TGCAGCGTTAGTGGGGACAGGACCTACAATGAGCAGTTCTTC	CSVSGDRTYNEQFF
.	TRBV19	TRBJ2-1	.	TGTGCCAGTAGTATAGTCGGGACATCATACAATGAGCAGTTCTTC	CASSIVGTSYNEQFF
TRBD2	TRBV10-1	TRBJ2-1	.	TGCGCCAGCAGACCTAGCGGGAATGGCGATGAGCAGTTCTTC	CASRPSGNGDEQFF
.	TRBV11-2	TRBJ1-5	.	TGTGCCAGCAGCTTAGGGGGCTCTGGGGACTATAGCAATCAGCCCCAGCATTTT	CASSLGGSGDYSNQPQHF
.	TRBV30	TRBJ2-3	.	TGTGCCGGTAACATCGCCGACGCGGGTACGCAGTATTTT	CAGNIADAGTQYF
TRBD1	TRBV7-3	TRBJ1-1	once	TGTGCCAGCAGCTTAGACAGGGGAGGGGAAGCTTTCTTT	CASSLDRGGEAFF
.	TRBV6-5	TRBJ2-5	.	TGTGCCAGCAGTCTGGGGCCAAAAGAGACCCAGTACTTC	CASSLGPKETQYF
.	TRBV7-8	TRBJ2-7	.	TGTGCCAGCAGCCGAACGACAATGTCCTACGAGCAGTACTTC	CASSRTTMSYEQYF
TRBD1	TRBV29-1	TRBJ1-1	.	TGCAGCGCCCAGGGACAGGGCGACACTGAAGCTTTCTTT	CSAQGQGDTEAFF
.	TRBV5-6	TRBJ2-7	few	TGTGCCAGCAGCGTATCCTACGAGCAGTACTTC	CASSVSYEQYF
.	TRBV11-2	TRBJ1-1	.	TGTGCCAGCAGTCCCCGCGGGGGTGAAGCTTTCTTT	CASSPRGGEAFF
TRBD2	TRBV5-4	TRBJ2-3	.	TGTGCCAGCAGCTTGGTGGGTAGCGGGGGGGATACGCAGTATTTT	CASSLVGSGGDTQYF
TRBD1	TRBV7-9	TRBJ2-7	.	TGTGCCAGCAGCTACGGGGACAGGGGGGCCTACGAGCAGTACTTC	CASSYGDRGAYEQYF
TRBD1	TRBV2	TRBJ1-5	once	TGTGCCACGATGGGACAGAACAATCAGCCCCAGCATTTT	CATMGQNNQPQHF